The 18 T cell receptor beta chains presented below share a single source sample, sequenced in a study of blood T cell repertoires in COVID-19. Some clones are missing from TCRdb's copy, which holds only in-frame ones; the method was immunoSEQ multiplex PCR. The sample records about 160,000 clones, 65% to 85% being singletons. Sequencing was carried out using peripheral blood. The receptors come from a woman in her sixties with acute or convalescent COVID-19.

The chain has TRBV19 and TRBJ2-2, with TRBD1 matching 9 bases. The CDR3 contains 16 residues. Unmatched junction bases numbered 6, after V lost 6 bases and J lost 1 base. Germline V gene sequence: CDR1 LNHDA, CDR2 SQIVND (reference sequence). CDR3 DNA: TGTGCCAGTAGCCGAAGGACAGGGGTGAACACCGGGGAGCTGTTTTTT. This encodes CASSRRTGVNTGELFF.

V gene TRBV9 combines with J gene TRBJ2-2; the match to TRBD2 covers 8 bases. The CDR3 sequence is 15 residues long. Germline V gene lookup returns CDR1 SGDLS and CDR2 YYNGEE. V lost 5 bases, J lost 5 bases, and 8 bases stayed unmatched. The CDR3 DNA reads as TGTGCCAGCAGATCGGGAGGGTGGTGGACCGGGGAGCTGTTTTTT. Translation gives CASRSGGWWTGELFF.

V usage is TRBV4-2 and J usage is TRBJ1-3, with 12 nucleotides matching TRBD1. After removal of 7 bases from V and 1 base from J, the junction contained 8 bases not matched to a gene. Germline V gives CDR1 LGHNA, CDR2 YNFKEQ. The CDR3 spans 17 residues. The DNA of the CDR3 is TGTGCCAGCACCCTCGGGGGACAGGGGGCATCTGGAAACACCATATATTTT. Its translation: CASTLGGQGASGNTIYF.

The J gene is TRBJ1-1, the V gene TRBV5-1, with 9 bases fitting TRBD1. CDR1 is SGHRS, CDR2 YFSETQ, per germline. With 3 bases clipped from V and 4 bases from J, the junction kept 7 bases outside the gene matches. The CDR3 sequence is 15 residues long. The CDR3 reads CASSSPTGGGTEAFF. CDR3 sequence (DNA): TGCGCCAGCAGCTCCCCGACAGGGGGTGGCACTGAAGCTTTCTTT.

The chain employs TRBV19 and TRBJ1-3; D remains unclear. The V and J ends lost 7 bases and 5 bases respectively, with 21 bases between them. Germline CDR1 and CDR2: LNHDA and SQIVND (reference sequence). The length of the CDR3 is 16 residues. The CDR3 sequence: CASKELGSQARNTIYF. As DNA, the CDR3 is TGTGCCAGTAAGGAGCTGGGGAGCCAGGCCCGAAACACCATATATTTT.

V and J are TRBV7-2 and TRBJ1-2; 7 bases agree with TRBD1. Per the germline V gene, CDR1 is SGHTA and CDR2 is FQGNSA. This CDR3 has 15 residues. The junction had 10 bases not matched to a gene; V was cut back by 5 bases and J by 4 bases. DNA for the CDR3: TGTGCCAGCAGCAGATCGCCGGGACAGATCTATGGCTACACCTTC. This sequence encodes CASSRSPGQIYGYTF.

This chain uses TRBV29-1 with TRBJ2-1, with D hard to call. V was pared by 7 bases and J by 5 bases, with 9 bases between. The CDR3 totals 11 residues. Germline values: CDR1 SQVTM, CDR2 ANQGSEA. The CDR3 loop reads CSAPSDNEQFF. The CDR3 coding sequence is TGCAGCGCCCCTTCAGACAATGAGCAGTTCTTC.

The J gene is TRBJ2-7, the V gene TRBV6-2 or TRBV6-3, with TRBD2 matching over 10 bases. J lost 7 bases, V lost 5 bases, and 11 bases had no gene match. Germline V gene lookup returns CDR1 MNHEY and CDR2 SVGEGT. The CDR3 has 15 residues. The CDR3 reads CASSPDGTSAGEQYF. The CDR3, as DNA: TGTGCCAGCAGTCCAGACGGGACTAGCGCGGGTGAGCAGTACTTC.

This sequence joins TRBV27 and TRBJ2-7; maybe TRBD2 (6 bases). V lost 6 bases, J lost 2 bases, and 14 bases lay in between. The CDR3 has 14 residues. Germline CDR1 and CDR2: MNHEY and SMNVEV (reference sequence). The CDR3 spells CASRSGDFPYEQYF. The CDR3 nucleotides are TGTGCCAGCAGGTCCGGGGACTTTCCCTACGAGCAGTACTTC.

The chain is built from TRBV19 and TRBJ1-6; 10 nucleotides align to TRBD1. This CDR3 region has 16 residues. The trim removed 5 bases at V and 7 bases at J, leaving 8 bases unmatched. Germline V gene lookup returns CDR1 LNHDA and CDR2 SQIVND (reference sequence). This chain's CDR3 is CASSWGSGQGNSPLHF. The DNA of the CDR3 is TGTGCCAGTAGTTGGGGATCGGGACAGGGGAATTCACCCCTCCACTTT.

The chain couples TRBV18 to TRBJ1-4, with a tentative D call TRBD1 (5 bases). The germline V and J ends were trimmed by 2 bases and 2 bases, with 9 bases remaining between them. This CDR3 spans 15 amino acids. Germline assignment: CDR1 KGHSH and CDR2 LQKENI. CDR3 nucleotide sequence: TGTGCCAGCTCACCAGGGGAGGGGACTAATGAAAAACTGTTTTTT. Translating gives CASSPGEGTNEKLFF. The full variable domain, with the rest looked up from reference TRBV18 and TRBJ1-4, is NAGVMQNPRHLVRRRGQEARLRCSPMKGHSHVYWYRQLPEEGLKFMVYLQKENIIDESGMPKERFSAEFPKEGPSILRIQQVVRGDSAAYFCASSPGEGTNEKLFFGSGTQLSVL.

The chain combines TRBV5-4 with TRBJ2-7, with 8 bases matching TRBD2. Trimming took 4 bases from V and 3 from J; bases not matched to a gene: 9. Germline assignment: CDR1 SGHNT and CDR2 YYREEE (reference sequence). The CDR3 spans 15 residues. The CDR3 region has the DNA TGTGCCAGCAGCCCCAGCGGGGGCCTTAACTACGAGCAGTACTTC. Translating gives CASSPSGGLNYEQYF.

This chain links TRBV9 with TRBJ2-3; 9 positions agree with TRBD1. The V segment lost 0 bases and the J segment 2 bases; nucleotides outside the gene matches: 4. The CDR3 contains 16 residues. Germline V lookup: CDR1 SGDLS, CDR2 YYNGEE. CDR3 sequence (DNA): TGTGCCAGCAGCGTAGAGACAGGGGGGCTCACAGATACGCAGTATTTT. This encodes CASSVETGGLTDTQYF.

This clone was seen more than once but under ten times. The CDR3 coding sequence is TGTGCCAGCAGTCGGGCGCAGGGCGGCTATGGCTACACCTTC. Amino acids: CASSRAQGGYGYTF. The chain uses TRBV6-5 and TRBJ1-2; D possibly corresponds to TRBD1 (5 bases). V gave up 5 bases and J gave up 4 bases, with 14 bases separating them. The CDR3 extends over 14 amino acids. The germline gives CDR1 MNHEY, CDR2 SVGAGI.

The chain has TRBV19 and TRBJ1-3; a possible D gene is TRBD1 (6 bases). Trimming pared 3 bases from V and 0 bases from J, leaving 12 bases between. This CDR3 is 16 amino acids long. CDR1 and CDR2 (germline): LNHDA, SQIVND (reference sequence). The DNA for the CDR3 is TGTGCCAGTAGTATGAACAGGGAATTCTCTGGAAACACCATATATTTT. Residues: CASSMNREFSGNTIYF.

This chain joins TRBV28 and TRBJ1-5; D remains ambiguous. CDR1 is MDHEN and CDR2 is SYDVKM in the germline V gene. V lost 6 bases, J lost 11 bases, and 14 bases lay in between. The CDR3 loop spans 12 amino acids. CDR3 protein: CASSPSPLAQHF. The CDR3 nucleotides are TGTGCCAGCAGCCCCTCCCCACTGGCCCAGCATTTT. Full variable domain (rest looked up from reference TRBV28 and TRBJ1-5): DVKVTQSSRYLVKRTGEKVFLECVQDMDHENMFWYRQDPGLGLRLIYFSYDVKMKEKGDIPEGYSVSREKKERFSLILESASTNQTSMYLCASSPSPLAQHFGDGTRLSIL.

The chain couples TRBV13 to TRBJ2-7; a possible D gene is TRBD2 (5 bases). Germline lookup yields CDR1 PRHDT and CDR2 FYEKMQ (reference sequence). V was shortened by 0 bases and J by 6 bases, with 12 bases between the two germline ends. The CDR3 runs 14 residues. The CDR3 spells CASSLGVLGSEQYF. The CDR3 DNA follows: TGTGCCAGCAGCTTAGGGGTGTTGGGGAGCGAGCAGTACTTC.

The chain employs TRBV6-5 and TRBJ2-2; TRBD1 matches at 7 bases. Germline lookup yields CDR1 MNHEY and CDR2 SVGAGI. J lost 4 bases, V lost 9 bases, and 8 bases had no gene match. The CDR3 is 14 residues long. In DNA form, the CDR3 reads TGTGCCAGTAGAGGGACAGTGAGCACCGGGGAGCTGTTTTTT. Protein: CASRGTVSTGELFF.